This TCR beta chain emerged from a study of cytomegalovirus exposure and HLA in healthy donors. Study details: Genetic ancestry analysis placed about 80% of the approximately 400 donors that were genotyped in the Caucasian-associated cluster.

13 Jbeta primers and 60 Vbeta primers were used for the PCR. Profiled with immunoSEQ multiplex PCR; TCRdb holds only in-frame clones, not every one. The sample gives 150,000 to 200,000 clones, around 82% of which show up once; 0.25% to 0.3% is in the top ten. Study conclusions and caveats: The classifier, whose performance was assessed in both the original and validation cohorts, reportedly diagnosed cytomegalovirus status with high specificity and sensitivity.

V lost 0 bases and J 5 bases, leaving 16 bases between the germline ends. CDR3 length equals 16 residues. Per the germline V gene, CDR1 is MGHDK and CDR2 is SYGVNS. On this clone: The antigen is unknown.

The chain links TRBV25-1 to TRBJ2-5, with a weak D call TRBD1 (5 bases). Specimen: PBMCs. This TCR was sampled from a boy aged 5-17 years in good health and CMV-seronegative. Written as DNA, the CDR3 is TGTGCCAGCAGTGAATATAGCAGGGTCCTGGCGGAGACCCAGTACTTC. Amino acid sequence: CASSEYSRVLAETQYF. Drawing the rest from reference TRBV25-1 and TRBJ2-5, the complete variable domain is EADIYQTPRYLVIGTGKKITLECSQTMGHDKMYWYQQDPGMELHLIHYSYGVNSTEKGDLSSESTVSRIRTEHFPLTLESARPSHTSQYLCASSEYSRVLAETQYFGPGTRLLVL.